These 16 T cell receptor beta chains were all obtained from the same sample, sequenced in a study of T cells after yellow fever vaccination. TCRdb processed the 5' RACE reads anew with MiXCR; each CDR3 protein has one entry. This table holds 150,000 or so distinct CDR3 sequences, about 7% found once. This sample comprised CD4+ T cells sorted from PBMCs, obtained less than 6 days after the first yellow fever vaccination. All receptors come from a man younger than 30 who received the YFV17D yellow fever vaccine.

This clonotype was observed a few times. CDR3 sequence reads: CASSSQGGGAEAFF. DNA for the CDR3: TGCGCCAGCAGCTCGCAGGGCGGCGGCGCTGAAGCTTTCTTT. The chain carries TRBV5-1 and TRBJ1-1, with D possibly matching TRBD1 (5 bases). Germline V CDR1 and CDR2: SGHRS, YFSETQ. The CDR3 totals 14 residues. V shed 3 bases and J shed 6 bases, with 15 bases lying between them.

This clonotype was recorded at least ten times. CDR3 sequence: CASPQLPRDTSYNEQFF. In DNA, the CDR3 is TGTGCCAGCCCCCAACTTCCCAGGGACACTTCTTACAATGAGCAGTTCTTC. The genes are TRBV5-6 and TRBJ2-1; a possible D gene is TRBD1 (6 bases). This CDR3 has 17 amino acids. Per the germline V gene, CDR1 is SGHDT and CDR2 is YYEEEE. V dropped 7 bases and J dropped 4 bases, with 24 bases sitting between them.

The J gene is TRBJ1-1, the V gene TRBV7-2; no clear D gene. The CDR3 extends over 14 amino acids. With 0 bases removed from V and 3 bases from J, the gap between germline ends came to 8 bases. Germline V gives CDR1 SGHTA, CDR2 FQGNSA. CDR3 sequence reads: CASSLAGPDTEAFF. The CDR3 coding sequence is TGTGCCAGCAGCTTAGCGGGCCCGGACACTGAAGCTTTCTTT.

There are many counts of this clonotype. The V gene is TRBV20-1, the J gene TRBJ2-7; 8 bases are a match to TRBD2. V was clipped by 0 bases and J by 7 bases; unmatched bases: 11. This CDR3 region has 15 residues. Germline V gene sequence: CDR1 DFQATT, CDR2 SNEGSKA (reference sequence). This CDR3 is CSARERSGGDYEQYV. CDR3 bases: TGCAGTGCTAGAGAAAGAAGCGGGGGTGACTATGAGCAGTACGTC.

This clonotype has a handful of counts. The rearrangement joins TRBV7-3 to TRBJ2-3, with no clear D. The CDR3 is 16 amino acids. V lost 2 bases and J 1 base, leaving 13 bases between the germline ends. The germline V gene has CDR1 SGHTA and CDR2 FQGTGA. The CDR3 loop reads CASSLGVDIRTDTQYF. The CDR3, as DNA: TGTGCCAGCAGCTTAGGGGTAGACATACGCACAGATACGCAGTATTTT.

This rearrangement joins TRBV5-1 to TRBJ2-5; 10 bases fit TRBD2. V shed 2 bases and J 6 bases; nucleotides not matched to a gene: 4. The CDR3 runs to 14 residues. Germline V gives CDR1 SGHRS, CDR2 YFSETQ. This CDR3 reads CASSLAGGLKTQYF. The CDR3 DNA is TGCGCCAGCAGCTTAGCGGGGGGGCTGAAGACCCAGTACTTC.

This clonotype was counted only a few times. V gene TRBV30 combines with J gene TRBJ1-1, with D maybe TRBD1 (5 bases). The CDR3 spans 13 residues. The V gene lost 8 bases and the J gene lost 0 bases, with 13 bases spanning the gap. Per the germline V gene, CDR1 is GTSNPN and CDR2 is SVGIG (reference sequence). CDR3 region: CAAPDSLNTEAFF. The DNA of the CDR3 is TGTGCCGCTCCCGACAGCCTGAACACTGAAGCTTTCTTT. The entire variable domain, with the rest obtained from reference TRBV30 and TRBJ1-1, is as follows: SQTIHQWPATLVQPVGSPLSLECTVEGTSNPNLYWYRQAAGRGLQLLFYSVGIGQISSEVPQNLSASRPQDRQFILSSKKLLLSDSGFYLCAAPDSLNTEAFFGQGTRLTVV.

This clonotype has at least ten counts. The chain uses TRBV7-2 and TRBJ2-3; TRBD2 agrees at 8 bases. The V and J ends lost 3 bases and 4 bases, in that order; junction bases with no gene match: 6. The CDR3 spans 15 residues. Germline values: CDR1 SGHTA, CDR2 FQGNSA. The CDR3 here is CASSLRGATPDTQYF. For the CDR3, the DNA is TGTGCCAGCAGCTTGCGGGGGGCCACCCCAGATACGCAGTATTTT.

This clonotype was detected a few times. The CDR3 reads CASSAPRSLNEQFF. The CDR3 DNA reads as TGTGCCAGCAGTGCCCCCCGGTCTCTTAATGAGCAGTTCTTC. The rearrangement joins TRBV25-1 to TRBJ2-1, with unresolved D. This CDR3 region has 14 residues. CDR1 and CDR2 from the germline V gene are MGHDK and SYGVNS. With 4 bases removed from V and 7 bases from J, the gap between germline ends came to 14 bases.

This clonotype was detected ten times or more. The chain is built from TRBV20-1 and TRBJ1-1, with 7 nucleotides matching TRBD1. CDR3 length: 13 amino acids. Germline-derived CDR1 and CDR2 are DFQATT and SNEGSKA (reference sequence). Germline trimming cut 3 bases from V and 4 bases from J; bases unmatched to any gene: 5. CDR3 sequence (DNA): TGCAGTGCTAGGAACAGGGGAGGCACTGAAGCTTTCTTT. This gives the protein CSARNRGGTEAFF.

In regard to this clonotype: With a much larger clone just one base away, this may be a read error. The rearrangement links TRBV7-2 to TRBJ2-2; unclear D gene. The germline V gene encodes CDR1 SGHTA and CDR2 FQGNSA. With 3 bases removed from V and 1 base from J, the gap between germline ends came to 3 bases. The CDR3 runs 13 residues. The CDR3 bases are TGTGCCAGCAGCTTCATGAACACCGGGGAGCTGTTTTTT. This sequence encodes CASSFMNTGELFF.

This clonotype was seen more than once but under ten times. This chain uses TRBV4-1 with TRBJ2-3; 7 nucleotides agree with TRBD1. Germline V gene lookup returns CDR1 MGHRA and CDR2 YSYEKL. This CDR3 region has 15 residues. Unmatched junction bases numbered 6, after V lost 4 bases and J lost 2 bases. The CDR3: CASSPRDSYTDTQYF. The CDR3, as DNA: TGCGCCAGCAGCCCCCGGGACAGCTACACAGATACGCAGTATTTT.

Only a few counts were recorded for this clonotype. V and J are TRBV4-1 and TRBJ1-2; D remains unclear. V was clipped by 1 base and J by 4 bases, with 16 bases between them. This CDR3 has 16 residues. The germline gives CDR1 MGHRA, CDR2 YSYEKL. CDR3 in amino acids: CASSQGAAEYRYGYTF. CDR3 nucleotide sequence: TGCGCCAGCAGCCAAGGAGCGGCGGAATACCGCTATGGCTACACCTTC.

This clonotype occurred a few times. This rearrangement joins TRBV3-1 to TRBJ2-7; 7 positions agree with TRBD1. Unmatched junction bases numbered 6, after V lost 1 base and J lost 3 bases. The CDR3 contains 15 residues. CDR1 is LGHDT and CDR2 is YNNKEL in the germline V gene (reference sequence). The CDR3, as DNA: TGTGCCAGCAGCCAAGCCTCGGGACAGCTCTACGAGCAGTACTTC. This encodes CASSQASGQLYEQYF.

The V and J genes are TRBV4-1 and TRBJ2-7, with D possibly called TRBD1 or TRBD2 (6 bases each). The CDR3 contains 15 residues. Germline CDR1 reads MGHRA; CDR2 reads YSYEKL. V lost 3 bases and J lost 0, with 12 bases in between. The CDR3 nucleotides are TGCGCCAGCAGCCAGGTCACGGGGGCCTCCTACGAGCAGTACTTC. This codes for CASSQVTGASYEQYF.

Ten or more counts support this clonotype. This chain joins TRBV10-2 and TRBJ2-7; 10 positions match TRBD2. Per the germline V gene, CDR1 is WSHSY and CDR2 is SAAADI. The CDR3 is made up of 15 amino acids. With 1 base clipped from V and 2 bases from J, the junction kept 2 bases outside the gene matches. CDR3 nucleotide sequence: TGCGCCAGCAGTGAGTTAGCGGGGGGCACCTACGAGCAGTACTTC. Amino acid sequence: CASSELAGGTYEQYF.